The clone carrying this T cell receptor (beta chain) was observed many times. Its matching antigen is unknown. Read data end 3 residues before the CDR3 end; the end is taken from the germline J gene. The protocol was immunoSEQ multiplex PCR, while the TCRdb copy is restricted to in-frame clones and leaves out a portion. The profile covers some 32,000 clones, none occurring a single time. These data are taken from a study of T cell clonality in common variable immunodeficiency. Study results and limitations: What drives increased CVID clonality needs T cell subpopulation sequencing.

The CDR3 covers 16 residues. V gave up 4 bases and J gave up 8 bases, with 21 bases separating them. Per germline, CDR1 SNHLY and CDR2 FYNNEI. This sequence joins TRBV2 and TRBJ1-5; maybe TRBD1 (6 bases). Sequenced sample: peripheral blood mononuclear cells. This receptor was identified in a person aged 18 to 70 in good health. The CDR3 here is CASSASKGVPYEPQHF. The CDR3 DNA, read in part, is TGTGCCAGCAGTGCCTCCAAGGGGGTTCCCTATGAGCCC. Full variable domain (outside the CDR3, taken from reference TRBV2 and TRBJ1-5): EPEVTQTPSHQVTQMGQEVILRCVPISNHLYFYWYRQILGQKVEFLVSFYNNEISEKSEIFDDQFSVERPDGSNFTLKIRSTKLEDSAMYFCASSASKGVPYEPQHFGDGTRLSIL.